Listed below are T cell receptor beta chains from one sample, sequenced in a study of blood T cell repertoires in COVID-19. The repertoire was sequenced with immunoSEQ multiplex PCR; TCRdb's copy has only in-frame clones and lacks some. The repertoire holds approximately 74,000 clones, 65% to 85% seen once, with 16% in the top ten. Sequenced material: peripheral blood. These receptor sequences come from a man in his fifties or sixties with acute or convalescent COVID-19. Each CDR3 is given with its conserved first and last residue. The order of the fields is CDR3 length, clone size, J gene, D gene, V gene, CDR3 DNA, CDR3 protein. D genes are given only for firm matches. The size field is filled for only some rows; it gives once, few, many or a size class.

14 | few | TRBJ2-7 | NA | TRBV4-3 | TGCGCCAGCAGCCAAGATTACAGCTCCTACGAGCAGTACTTC | CASSQDYSSYEQYF
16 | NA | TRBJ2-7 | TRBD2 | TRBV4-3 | TGCGCCAGCAGCCAAGATCAGGGACTAGCGGGGGACGAGCAGTACTTC | CASSQDQGLAGDEQYF
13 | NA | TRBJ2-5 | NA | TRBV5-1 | TGCGCCAGCACCGAGGACAACCAAGAGACCCAGTACTTC | CASTEDNQETQYF
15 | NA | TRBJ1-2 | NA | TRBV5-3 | TGTGCCAGAAGCTTAGGTACAGGAGGGCTCTATGGCTACACCTTC | CARSLGTGGLYGYTF
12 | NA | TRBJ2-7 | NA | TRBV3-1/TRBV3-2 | TGTGCCAGCAGCCATAGGAGGTCCGAGCAGTACTTC | CASSHRRSEQYF
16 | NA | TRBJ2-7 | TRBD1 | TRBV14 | TGTGCCAGCAGCCCGGGGCCGGGACAGGGGATCCACGAGCAGTACTTC | CASSPGPGQGIHEQYF
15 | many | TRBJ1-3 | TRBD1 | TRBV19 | TGTGCCAGTAGGGTGCCGACAGGGACTGGAAACACCATATATTTT | CASRVPTGTGNTIYF
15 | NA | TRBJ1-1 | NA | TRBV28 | TGTGCCAGCAGTCTTGCGGGGGGGATGAACACTGAAGCTTTCTTT | CASSLAGGMNTEAFF
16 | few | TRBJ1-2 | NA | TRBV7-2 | TGTGCCAGCAGCTTAGAGGCCCGAGGAAAAGCGTATGGCTACACCTTC | CASSLEARGKAYGYTF
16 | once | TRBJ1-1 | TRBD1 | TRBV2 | TGTGCCGGATCGGTACAGGACAGGGGGCTTTACACTGAAGCTTTCTTT | CAGSVQDRGLYTEAFF
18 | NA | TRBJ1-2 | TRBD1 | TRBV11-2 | TGTGCCAGCAGCTTTCGCTGGGTAGGGGGCGAGGCCGAGGGTGGCTACACCTTC | CASSFRWVGGEAEGGYTF
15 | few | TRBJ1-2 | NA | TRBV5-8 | TGTGCCAGCAGCCCTGGTCTCGACAGAAACTATGGCTACACCTTC | CASSPGLDRNYGYTF
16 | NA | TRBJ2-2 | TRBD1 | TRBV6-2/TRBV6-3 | TGTGCCAGCAGTTACCCCAGGACAGGAGCAACCGGGGAGCTGTTTTTT | CASSYPRTGATGELFF
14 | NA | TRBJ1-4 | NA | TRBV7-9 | TGTGCCAGCAGCGTGACCAGGGAAGGGGAAAAACTGTTTTTT | CASSVTREGEKLFF
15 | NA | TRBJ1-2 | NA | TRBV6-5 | TGTGCCAGCAGTTACTCGGCCGGGCGGGATGGTGGCTACACCTTC | CASSYSAGRDGGYTF
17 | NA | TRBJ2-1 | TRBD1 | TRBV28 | TGTGCCAGCAGTTTCACTCTTGGTGGACAGGGCTACAATGAGCAGTTCTTC | CASSFTLGGQGYNEQFF
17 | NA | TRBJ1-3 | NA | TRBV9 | TGTGCCAGCAGCGTAGCGTTGGGCAGGGGATCTGGAAACACCATATATTTT | CASSVALGRGSGNTIYF
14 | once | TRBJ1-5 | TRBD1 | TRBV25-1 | TGTGCCAGCAGTGAGGCAGGGGGGATAACGGCCCAGCATTTT | CASSEAGGITAQHF